This T cell receptor (beta chain) came from a study of cytomegalovirus exposure and HLA in healthy donors. The CDR3 is made up of 16 amino acids. Germline V gene lookup returns CDR1 MNHEY and CDR2 SMNVEV (reference sequence). The V and J ends lost 5 bases and 5 bases respectively, with 22 bases between them. The PCR employed 60 Vbeta primers together with 13 Jbeta primers. Measured with immunoSEQ multiplex PCR; TCRdb has only the in-frame clones, and not every one. The data contain about 120,000 clones, less than 80% of them singletons. Study results and limitations: Roughly 170 TCR beta chains were listed as cytomegalovirus-associated. Several V segments, TRBV6-2 and TRBV6-3 among them, could not be told apart and were dropped. In an earlier analysis, in some 500 donors, most V segments appeared productive either ~87% or ~30% of the time.

Worth noting for this clone: The antigen is not known.

The sample was PBMCs. The V gene is TRBV27, the J gene TRBJ2-7, with D perhaps matching TRBD2 (6 bases). This sequence originates from a woman between 40 and 55 years old in good health and CMV-seropositive. The CDR3 nucleotides are TGTGCCAGCAGTCTGGCGGAGGGCCTGAGGTACAACGAGCAGTACTTC. Translated, it gives CASSLAEGLRYNEQYF.